These T cell receptor beta chains were read from a single sample in a study of T-cell reconstitution after alpha-beta-depleted transplantation in children. Using its own MiXCR run on the PCR reads, TCRdb lists one record per CDR3 protein. The sample holds about 100,000 distinct CDR3 sequences; 5% to 7% are singletons and the top ten take roughly 25%. The sample in question was PBMCs, mostly from graft donor cells, obtained 360 days after TCRalphabeta/CD19-depleted stem cell transplant. These receptors all come from a male patient aged 2-15 years who had a stem cell transplant for acute lymphoblastic leukemia, so the T cells may come from the graft donor. Each CDR3 is given with its conserved first and last residue. A D gene is named only where the DNA matches it firmly. Clone size is given as once, few, many, or a class for an expanded clone.

v_call: TRBV10-3
d_call: NA
j_call: TRBJ2-2
clone_size: few
cdr3_aa: CAIKENTGELFF
cdr3_nt: TGTGCCATCAAGGAGAACACCGGGGAGCTGTTTTTT

v_call: TRBV12-3/TRBV12-4
d_call: NA
j_call: TRBJ1-5
clone_size: many
cdr3_aa: CASTLSSNQPQHF
cdr3_nt: TGTGCCAGCACCCTAAGTAGCAATCAGCCCCAGCATTTT

v_call: TRBV12-3/TRBV12-4
d_call: TRBD2
j_call: TRBJ2-7
clone_size: many
cdr3_aa: CASSYGGTPPFYEQYF
cdr3_nt: TGTGCCAGCAGTTACGGGGGGACCCCCCCCTTCTACGAGCAGTACTTC

v_call: TRBV11-3
d_call: NA
j_call: TRBJ2-3
clone_size: many
cdr3_aa: CASTDSDTQYF
cdr3_nt: TGTGCCAGCACCGACTCTGATACGCAGTATTTT

v_call: TRBV29-1
d_call: TRBD1
j_call: TRBJ1-2
clone_size: many
cdr3_aa: CSVYPGQGRYGYTF
cdr3_nt: TGCAGCGTTTACCCGGGACAGGGACGCTATGGCTACACCTTC

v_call: TRBV4-3
d_call: NA
j_call: TRBJ1-2
clone_size: few
cdr3_aa: CASSQDSGRFYGYTF
cdr3_nt: TGCGCCAGCAGCCAAGATAGCGGCAGATTTTATGGCTACACCTTC

v_call: TRBV7-6
d_call: TRBD1
j_call: TRBJ2-5
clone_size: few
cdr3_aa: CASSSRQGGETQYF
cdr3_nt: TGTGCCAGCAGCTCCCGACAGGGGGGAGAGACCCAGTACTTC

v_call: TRBV27
d_call: NA
j_call: TRBJ2-7
clone_size: many
cdr3_aa: CASSLGVTAYEQYF
cdr3_nt: TGTGCCAGCAGTTTAGGTGTCACTGCCTACGAGCAGTACTTC

v_call: TRBV25-1
d_call: TRBD1
j_call: TRBJ2-4
clone_size: many
cdr3_aa: CASSAHKDRIWGNIQYF
cdr3_nt: TGTGCCAGCAGTGCCCACAAGGACAGGATTTGGGGAAACATTCAGTACTTC

v_call: TRBV5-1
d_call: TRBD2
j_call: TRBJ2-7
clone_size: many
cdr3_aa: CASSSGRERYEQYF
cdr3_nt: TGCGCCAGCAGCTCGGGGAGGGAACGCTACGAGCAGTACTTC

v_call: TRBV6-4
d_call: NA
j_call: TRBJ1-1
clone_size: few
cdr3_aa: CASSDPAGGAFF
cdr3_nt: TGTGCCAGCAGTGACCCTGCGGGCGGGGCTTTCTTT

v_call: TRBV12-3/TRBV12-4
d_call: NA
j_call: TRBJ2-3
clone_size: many
cdr3_aa: CASSSQGTVDTQYF
cdr3_nt: TGTGCCAGCAGCTCCCAGGGTACGGTCGATACGCAGTATTTT

v_call: TRBV5-6
d_call: NA
j_call: TRBJ2-7
clone_size: few
cdr3_aa: CASSRPAPPYEQYF
cdr3_nt: TGTGCCAGCAGCCGGCCAGCTCCCCCCTACGAGCAGTACTTC

v_call: TRBV7-6
d_call: TRBD2
j_call: TRBJ2-7
clone_size: many
cdr3_aa: CASSPTSGRGEQYF
cdr3_nt: TGTGCCAGCAGCCCTACTAGCGGGAGGGGCGAGCAGTACTTC